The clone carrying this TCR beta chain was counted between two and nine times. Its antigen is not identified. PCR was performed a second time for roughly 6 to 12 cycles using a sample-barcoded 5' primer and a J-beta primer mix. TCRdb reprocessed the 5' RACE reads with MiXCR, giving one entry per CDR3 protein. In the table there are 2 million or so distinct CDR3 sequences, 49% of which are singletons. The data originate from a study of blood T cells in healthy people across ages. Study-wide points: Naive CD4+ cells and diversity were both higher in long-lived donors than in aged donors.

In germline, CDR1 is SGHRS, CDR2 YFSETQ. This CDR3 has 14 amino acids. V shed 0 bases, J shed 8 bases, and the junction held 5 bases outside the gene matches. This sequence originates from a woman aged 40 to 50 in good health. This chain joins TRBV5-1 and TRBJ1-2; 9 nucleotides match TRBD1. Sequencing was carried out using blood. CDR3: CASSLGTGVEGYTF. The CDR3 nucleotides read TGCGCCAGCAGCTTGGGGACAGGGGTTGAAGGCTACACCTTC.